Presented here are 14 T cell receptor beta chains from one specimen sequenced in a study of shared clonotypes between healthy human individuals. Clones were read by immunoSEQ multiplex PCR, and TCRdb kept only the in-frame ones, dropping some. The profile shows about 360,000 clones, 73% of them singletons. The sample comprised memory CD4+ T cells sorted from blood. Subset meaning: CD45RA-negative fraction. The receptors shown here come from a man between 25 and 39 years old in good health.

V usage is TRBV7-9 and J usage is TRBJ1-5; no reliable D call. V was clipped by 4 bases and J by 2 bases, with 6 bases between them. This CDR3 contains 13 residues. The germline V gene has CDR1 SEHNR and CDR2 FQNEAQ (reference sequence). The chain's CDR3 is CASSSGGNQPQHF. In DNA, the CDR3 is TGTGCCAGCAGCTCCGGGGGCAATCAGCCCCAGCATTTT.

The chain employs TRBV28 and TRBJ1-2; perhaps TRBD1 as D (5 bases). This CDR3 comprises 13 residues. V lost 10 bases and J lost 7, with 19 bases in between. Looked up from germline, CDR1 is MDHEN and CDR2 is SYDVKM. The chain's CDR3 is CAISGTSPPGYTF. CDR3 sequence (DNA): TGTGCCATCTCAGGGACCTCCCCCCCTGGCTACACCTTC.

This sequence joins TRBV4-2 and TRBJ2-1; no definite D call. Germline CDR1 is LGHNA and CDR2 is YNFKEQ. CDR3 size: 16 residues. Trimming took 0 bases from V and 3 from J, leaving 12 bases between them. This CDR3 is CASSQEARLGYNEQFF. As DNA, the CDR3 is TGTGCCAGCAGCCAAGAGGCTAGATTGGGCTACAATGAGCAGTTCTTC.

The V gene is TRBV28, the J gene TRBJ2-1; 7 nucleotides agree with TRBD1. The CDR3 covers 14 residues. V lost 2 bases to trimming and J lost 6 bases; unmatched junction nucleotides: 4. CDR1 is MDHEN, CDR2 SYDVKM, per germline. CDR3 DNA: TGTGCCAGCAGTTTAGAGACAGGGATCAATGAGCAGTTCTTC. Amino acids: CASSLETGINEQFF.

This clone was counted once. The chain couples TRBV5-8 to TRBJ2-1; the D is unclear. Germline CDR1 SGHTS, CDR2 YDEGEE. The CDR3 is 14 amino acids. V was cut by 0 bases and J by 12 bases, with 16 bases left in between. CDR3 sequence: CASSLGGPSSGQFF. CDR3 DNA: TGTGCCAGCAGCTTGGGTGGGCCTTCCAGTGGGCAGTTCTTC.

The V call is TRBV9, the J call TRBJ1-2; D is uncertain. Trimming took off 0 bases at V and 6 bases at J, with 9 bases between the two ends. Germline-derived CDR1 and CDR2 are SGDLS and YYNGEE. The CDR3 contains 13 residues. The DNA of the CDR3 is TGTGCCAGCAGCGTAGCAGCCGAACATGGCTACACCTTC. Translating it yields CASSVAAEHGYTF.

The chain carries TRBV29-1 and TRBJ2-3; 9 bases agree with TRBD2. CDR1 and CDR2 (germline): SQVTM, ANQGSEA. J was trimmed by 1 base and V by 3 bases; bases with no gene match: 8. The CDR3 has 16 residues. CDR3 amino acids: CSVESSGSGGTDTQYF. The CDR3 nucleotides are TGCAGCGTTGAGAGTAGCGGGAGTGGCGGCACAGATACGCAGTATTTT.

The chain joins TRBV7-2 to TRBJ1-2; D is unclear. Deletions cut 5 bases from V and 0 bases from J, with 13 bases between. The germline V gene encodes CDR1 SGHTA and CDR2 FQGNSA. The CDR3 sequence is 15 residues long. The CDR3 spells CASSLTPTANYGYTF. The DNA for the CDR3 is TGTGCCAGCAGCCTTACACCGACCGCTAACTATGGCTACACCTTC.

The chain recombines TRBV2 with TRBJ2-5, with D unresolved. The DNA end is more similar to TRBJ2-7, so the J call may be wrong. The CDR3 extends over 13 amino acids. Germline values: CDR1 SNHLY, CDR2 FYNNEI. CDR3 sequence (DNA): TGTGCCAGCAGTGAAGCTGCGTTCAACGAGCAGTACTTC. Translated, it gives CASSEAAFNEQYF.

Remarks on this clone: With a much larger clone just one base away, this may be a read error. CDR3: CASSLAHAQRTEAFF. The CDR3 nucleotides are TGTGCCAGCAGCTTAGCCCACGCCCAGAGGACTGAAGCTTTCTTT. The chain recombines TRBV7-9 with TRBJ1-1; D remains ambiguous. The germline V and J ends were trimmed by 0 bases and 5 bases, with 13 bases remaining between them. The V gene's germline CDR1 is SEHNR and CDR2 FQNEAQ (reference sequence). The CDR3 contains 15 residues.

The chain employs TRBV5-6 and TRBJ2-6; tentatively, D is TRBD1 or TRBD2 (5 bases each). V dropped 2 bases and J dropped 0 bases, with 12 bases sitting between them. The V gene's germline CDR1 is SGHDT and CDR2 YYEEEE. The CDR3 extends over 17 amino acids. DNA of the CDR3: TGTGCCAGCAGCTTAAGGGGAGTCAACTCTGGGGCCAACGTCCTGACTTTC. It is translated as CASSLRGVNSGANVLTF.

The rearrangement joins TRBV5-4 to TRBJ2-5; 11 bases are a match to TRBD2. The V segment lost 4 bases and the J segment 2 bases; nucleotides outside the gene matches: 4. Germline CDR1 is SGHNT and CDR2 is YYREEE (reference sequence). The CDR3 runs 15 residues. This CDR3 is CASSPLAGGQETQYF. The CDR3 nucleotides are TGTGCCAGCAGCCCCTTAGCGGGAGGGCAAGAGACCCAGTACTTC.

This clone turned up a few times. CDR3 protein: CASGTLAGDTGELFF. The CDR3 DNA reads as TGCGCCAGCGGAACACTAGCGGGGGACACCGGGGAGCTGTTTTTT. This rearrangement joins TRBV5-1 to TRBJ2-2, with 11 positions matching TRBD2. The germline CDR1 and CDR2 sequences are SGHRS and YFSETQ. The V gene end was trimmed by 7 bases and the J gene end by 3 bases; junction bases not matched to a gene: 5. This CDR3 has 15 residues. Filled out from reference TRBV5-1 and TRBJ2-2, the complete variable domain reads KAGVTQTPRYLIKTRGQQVTLSCSPISGHRSVSWYQQTPGQGLQFLFEYFSETQRNKGNFPGRFSGRQFSNSRSEMNVSTLELGDSALYLCASGTLAGDTGELFFGEGSRLTVL.

This clone was seen only a few times. J is TRBJ2-7 and V is TRBV27; D perhaps matches TRBD2 (6 bases). Deletions cut 3 bases from V and 5 bases from J, with 17 bases between. Germline CDR1 reads MNHEY; CDR2 reads SMNVEV (reference sequence). The CDR3 has 15 amino acids. The CDR3 spells CASSFNPTRGDEQYF. The DNA of the CDR3 is TGTGCCAGCAGTTTTAACCCAACCCGCGGGGACGAGCAGTACTTC.